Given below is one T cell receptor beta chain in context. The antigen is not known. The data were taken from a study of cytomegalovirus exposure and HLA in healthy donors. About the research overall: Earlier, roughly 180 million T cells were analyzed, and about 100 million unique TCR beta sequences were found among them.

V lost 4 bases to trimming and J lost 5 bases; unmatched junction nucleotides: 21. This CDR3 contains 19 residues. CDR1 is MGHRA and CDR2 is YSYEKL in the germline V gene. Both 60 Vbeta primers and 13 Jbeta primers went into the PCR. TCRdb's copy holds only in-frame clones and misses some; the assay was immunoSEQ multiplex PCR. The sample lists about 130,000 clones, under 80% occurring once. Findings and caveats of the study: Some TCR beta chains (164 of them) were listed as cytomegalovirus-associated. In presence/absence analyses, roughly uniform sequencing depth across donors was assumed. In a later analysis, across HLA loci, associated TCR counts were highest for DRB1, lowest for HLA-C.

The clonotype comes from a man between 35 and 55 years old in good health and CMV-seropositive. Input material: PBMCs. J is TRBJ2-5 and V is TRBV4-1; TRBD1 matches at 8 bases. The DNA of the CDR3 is TGCGCCAGCAGCCCTAGGCCCCCGACAGGGGTAAACTCCACGGAGACCCAGTACTTC. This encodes CASSPRPPTGVNSTETQYF.